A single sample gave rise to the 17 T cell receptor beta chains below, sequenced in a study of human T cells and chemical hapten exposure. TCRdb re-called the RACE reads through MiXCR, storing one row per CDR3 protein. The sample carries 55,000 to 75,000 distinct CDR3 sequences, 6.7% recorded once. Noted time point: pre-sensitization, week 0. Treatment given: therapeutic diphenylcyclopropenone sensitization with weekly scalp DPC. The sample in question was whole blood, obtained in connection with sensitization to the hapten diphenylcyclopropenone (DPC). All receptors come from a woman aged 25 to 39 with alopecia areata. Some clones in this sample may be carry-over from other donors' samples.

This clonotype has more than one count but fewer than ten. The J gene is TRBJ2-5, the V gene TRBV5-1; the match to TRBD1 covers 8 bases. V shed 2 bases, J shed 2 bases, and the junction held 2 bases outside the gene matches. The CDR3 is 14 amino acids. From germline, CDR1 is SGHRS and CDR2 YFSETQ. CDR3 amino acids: CASSFYRGQETQYF. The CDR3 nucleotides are TGCGCCAGCAGCTTCTACAGGGGGCAAGAGACCCAGTACTTC.

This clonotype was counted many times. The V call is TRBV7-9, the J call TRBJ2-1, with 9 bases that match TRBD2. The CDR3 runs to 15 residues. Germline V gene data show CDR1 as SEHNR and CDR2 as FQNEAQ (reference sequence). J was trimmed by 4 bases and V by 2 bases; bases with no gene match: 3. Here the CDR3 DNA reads TGTGCCAGCAGCTTAACAGCGGGGGGTTACAATGAGCAGTTCTTC. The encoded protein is CASSLTAGGYNEQFF.

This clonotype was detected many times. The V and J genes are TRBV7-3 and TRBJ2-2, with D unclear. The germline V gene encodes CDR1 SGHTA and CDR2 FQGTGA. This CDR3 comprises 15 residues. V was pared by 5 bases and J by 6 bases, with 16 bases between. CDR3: CASSLNTLGAGELFF. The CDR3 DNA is TGTGCCAGCAGCCTCAACACCTTAGGCGCCGGGGAGCTGTTTTTT.

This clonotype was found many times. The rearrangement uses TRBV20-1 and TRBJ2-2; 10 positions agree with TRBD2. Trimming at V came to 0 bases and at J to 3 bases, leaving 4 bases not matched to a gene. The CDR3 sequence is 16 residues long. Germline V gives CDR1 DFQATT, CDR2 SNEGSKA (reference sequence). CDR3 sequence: CSARDILAGDTGELFF. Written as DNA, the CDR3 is TGCAGTGCTAGAGATATCCTAGCGGGGGACACCGGGGAGCTGTTTTTT.

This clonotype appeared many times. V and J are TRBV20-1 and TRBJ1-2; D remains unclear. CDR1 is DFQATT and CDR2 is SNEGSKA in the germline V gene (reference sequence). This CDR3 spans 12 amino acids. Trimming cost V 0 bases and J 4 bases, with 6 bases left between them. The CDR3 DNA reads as TGCAGTGCTAGAGATATTGGCTATGGCTACACCTTC. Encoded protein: CSARDIGYGYTF.

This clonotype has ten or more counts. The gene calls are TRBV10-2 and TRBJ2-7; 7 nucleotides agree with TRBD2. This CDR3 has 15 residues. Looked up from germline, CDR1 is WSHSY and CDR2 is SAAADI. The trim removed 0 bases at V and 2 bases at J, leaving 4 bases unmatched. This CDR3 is CASSESAGVPYEQYF. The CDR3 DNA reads TGCGCCAGCAGTGAGTCGGCGGGGGTGCCCTACGAGCAGTACTTC.

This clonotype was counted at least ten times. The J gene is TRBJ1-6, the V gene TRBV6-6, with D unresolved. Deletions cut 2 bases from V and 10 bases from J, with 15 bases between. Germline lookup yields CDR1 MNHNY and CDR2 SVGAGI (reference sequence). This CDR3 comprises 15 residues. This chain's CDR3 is CASSYRTGLDSPLHF. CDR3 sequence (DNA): TGTGCCAGCAGTTACCGAACCGGACTGGACTCACCCCTCCACTTT.

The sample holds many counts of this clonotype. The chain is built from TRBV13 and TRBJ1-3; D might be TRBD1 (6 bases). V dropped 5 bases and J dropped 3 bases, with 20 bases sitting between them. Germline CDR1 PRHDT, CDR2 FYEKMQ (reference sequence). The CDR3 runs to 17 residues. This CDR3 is CASSPPRNPGHGNTIYF. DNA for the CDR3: TGTGCCAGCAGCCCGCCCCGAAACCCGGGACATGGAAACACCATATATTTT. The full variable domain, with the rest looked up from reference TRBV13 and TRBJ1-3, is AAGVIQSPRHLIKEKRETATLKCYPIPRHDTVYWYQQGPGQDPQFLISFYEKMQSDKGSIPDRFSAQQFSDYHSELNMSSLELGDSALYFCASSPPRNPGHGNTIYFGEGSWLTVV.

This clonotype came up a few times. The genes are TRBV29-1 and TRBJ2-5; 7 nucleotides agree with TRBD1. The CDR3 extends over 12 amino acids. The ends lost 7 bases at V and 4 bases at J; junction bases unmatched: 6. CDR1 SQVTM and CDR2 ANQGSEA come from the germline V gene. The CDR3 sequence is CSARQGTETQYF. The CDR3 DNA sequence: TGCAGCGCCAGACAGGGAACAGAGACCCAGTACTTC.

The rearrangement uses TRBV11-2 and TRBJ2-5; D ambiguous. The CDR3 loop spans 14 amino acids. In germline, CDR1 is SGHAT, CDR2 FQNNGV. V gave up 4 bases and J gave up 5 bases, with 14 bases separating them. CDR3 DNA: TGTGCCAGCAGCTCATTAAACGAACCGGAGACCCAGTACTTC. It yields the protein CASSSLNEPETQYF.

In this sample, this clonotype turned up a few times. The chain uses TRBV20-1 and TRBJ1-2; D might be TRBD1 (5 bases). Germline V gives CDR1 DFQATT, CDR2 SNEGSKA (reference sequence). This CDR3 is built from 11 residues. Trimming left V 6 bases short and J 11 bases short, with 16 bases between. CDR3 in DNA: TGCAGTGCCGGCGCAGGGCCCCTTTACACCTTC. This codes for CSAGAGPLYTF.

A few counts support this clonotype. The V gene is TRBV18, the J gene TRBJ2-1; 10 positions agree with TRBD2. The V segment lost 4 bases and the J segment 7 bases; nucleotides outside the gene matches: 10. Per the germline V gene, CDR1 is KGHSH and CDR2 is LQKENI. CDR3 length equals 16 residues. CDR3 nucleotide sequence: TGTGCCAGCTCACTCCCTAGCGGGGGATTGGGGAATGAGCAGTTCTTC. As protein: CASSLPSGGLGNEQFF. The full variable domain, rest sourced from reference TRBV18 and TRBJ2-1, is NAGVMQNPRHLVRRRGQEARLRCSPMKGHSHVYWYRQLPEEGLKFMVYLQKENIIDESGMPKERFSAEFPKEGPSILRIQQVVRGDSAAYFCASSLPSGGLGNEQFFGPGTRLTVL.

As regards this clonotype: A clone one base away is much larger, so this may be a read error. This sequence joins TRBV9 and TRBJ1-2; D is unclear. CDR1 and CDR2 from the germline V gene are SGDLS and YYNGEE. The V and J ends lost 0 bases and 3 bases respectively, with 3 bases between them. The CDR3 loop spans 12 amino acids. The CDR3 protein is CASSVGDYGYTF. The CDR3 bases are TGTGCCAGCAGCGTAGGGGACTATGGCTACACCTTC.

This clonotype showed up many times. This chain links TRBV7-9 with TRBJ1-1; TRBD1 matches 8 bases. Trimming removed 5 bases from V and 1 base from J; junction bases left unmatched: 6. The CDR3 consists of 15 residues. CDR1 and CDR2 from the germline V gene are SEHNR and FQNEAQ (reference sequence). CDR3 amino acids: CASSRGQGENTEAFF. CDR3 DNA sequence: TGTGCCAGCAGCCGTGGACAGGGAGAGAACACTGAAGCTTTCTTT.

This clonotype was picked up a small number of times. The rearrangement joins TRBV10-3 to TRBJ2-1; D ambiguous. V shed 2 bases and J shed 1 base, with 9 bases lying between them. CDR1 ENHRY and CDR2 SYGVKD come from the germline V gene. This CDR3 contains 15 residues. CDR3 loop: CAISEPTESYNEQFF. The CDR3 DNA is TGTGCCATCAGTGAGCCTACAGAGTCCTACAATGAGCAGTTCTTC.

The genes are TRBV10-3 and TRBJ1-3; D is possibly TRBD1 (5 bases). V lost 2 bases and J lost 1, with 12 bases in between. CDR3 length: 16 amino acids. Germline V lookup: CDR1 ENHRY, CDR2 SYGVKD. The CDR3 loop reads CAISEPGTPSGNTIYF. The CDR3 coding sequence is TGTGCCATCAGTGAGCCCGGGACTCCTTCTGGAAACACCATATATTTT.

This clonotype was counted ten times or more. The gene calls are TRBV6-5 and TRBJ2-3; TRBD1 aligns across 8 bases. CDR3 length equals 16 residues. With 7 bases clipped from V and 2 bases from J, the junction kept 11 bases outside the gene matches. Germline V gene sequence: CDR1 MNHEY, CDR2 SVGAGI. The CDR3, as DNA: TGTGCCAGCACCCCGACAGGGGATGTAAACACAGATACGCAGTATTTT. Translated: CASTPTGDVNTDTQYF.